The entry below describes one TCR beta chain. The count of this clone is one. Its specific antigen is unknown. Per-base qualities were not stored, and no clone one base away is much larger. The donors were healthy, HIV-negative adults with no recently reported acute infections or vaccinations. Only Caucasian adults living in Nashville, Tennessee, USA were represented among the donors. In the unsorted samples, 90 million to 100 million PBMCs were counted, and genomic DNA was extracted using the QIAamp DNA Blood Mini kit. Blood was obtained by leukapheresis, after which PBMCs were separated by Ficoll-Histopaque density gradient centrifugation and cryopreserved in liquid nitrogen vapor phase. The sample belongs to a study of shared clonotypes between healthy human individuals (dated by TCRdb to 2020 to 2021). Looking at the study overall: The cohort comprised a couple of women and a few men aged 18 to 49 years. Blood TCR repertoires of about five healthy adults were deeply sequenced to estimate repertoire size and the extent of clonotype sharing between individuals. To increase sequencing depth and limit assay-specific biases, TCR repertoire library preparation and sequencing were carried out by different laboratories using diverse techniques. Leukapheresis yielded between about 0.9 and 9 billion PBMCs per donor.

Using the deep immunoSEQ assay, multiplex PCR amplified TCR CDR3 regions from genomic DNA. Extracted genomic DNA from each cell subset was spread evenly across all wells of several immunoSEQ 96-well plates, with each plate serving as a replicate. For unsorted PBMC, roughly 0.3 ug of genomic DNA, equivalent to around 30,000 T cell genomes, went into each replicate PCR. Genomic DNA from unsorted PBMC was sequenced over ten immunoSEQ deep assay plates. Purified libraries were quantified with a Qubit 3.0 fluorometer, sized on a Bioanalyzer 2100, and re-quantified with the KAPA Library Quantification kit. Every immunoSEQ 96-well plate was sequenced on a separate single-read 150-cycle Illumina NextSeq 550 flow cell. Per the source publication's procedure: The immunoSEQ output contained only junctional sequences without quality scores, so filtering could not match that applied to full-length reads. Sequences were annotated with PyIR, a Python wrapper for IgBLAST v1.9, and V/J genes and CDR3 were assigned using IMGT germline references. Reads were removed for weak V/J assignments (E-value above 1e-6), missing CDR3, stop codons, out-of-frame junctions, or ambiguous translated residues. V3J clonotypes were defined by identical inferred V gene, J gene, and CDR3 amino acid sequence. Percentage overlap between repertoires was computed as shared unique clonotypes divided by the size of the smaller repertoire. Three approaches were used to assess repertoire richness: RTK rarefaction, the Chao1 estimator, and Recon v2.1 estimates of unobserved clonotypes. Entries here come from immuneACCESS through TCRdb and include only in-frame sequences with V and J called. Some clones fail to appear in such tables; in the studies checked, an unresolved V gene covers under half of the shortfall, and the cause of the remainder is unknown. The DNA gave D and trimming, while V, J and clone size come from that table. The sample includes hundreds of thousands of clones, with around 79% observed a single time. The ten biggest clones cover roughly an eighth of the sample.

Overall study results and their limits: Sampling was restricted to blood, and TCR repertoires in tissue are likely to differ from TCR repertoires in blood. Based on pairwise subsampling, the degree of clonotype sharing among donors was expected to be affected by sequencing depth. Because the study included a small number of donors, the genetic and exposure-history diversity represented was limited.

Trimming removed 6 bases from V and 4 bases from J, leaving 17 bases between the germline ends. From its cysteine to its phenylalanine, the CDR3 spans 15 amino acids. Only the CDR3 DNA is retained, 45 bases long and in frame from the first base. From the germline V gene, CDR1 is SGHRS and CDR2 is YFSETQ. The receptor's source is a woman in her thirties or forties in good health. Some clones in this sample may be carry-over from other donors' samples. Sequencing used PBMCs. The chain employs TRBV5-1 and TRBJ1-5; no D segment can be confidently identified. The CDR3 in this case is CASIREGIGNQPQHF. The nucleotides are TGCGCCAGCATCCGCGAGGGAATTGGAAATCAGCCCCAGCATTTT.